Listed here are 22 T cell receptor beta chains from one sample, sequenced in a study of immune evolution from preneoplasia to lung adenocarcinoma. Sequenced by immunoSEQ multiplex PCR; TCRdb stores in-frame clones only, minus some. The table shows roughly 9,400 clones, with 70% to 90% occurring only once. The sequenced material came from FFPE invasive lung adenocarcinoma tissue. The origin of the receptors is a person aged 65 to 79 with invasive lung adenocarcinoma. Some clones in this sample may be carry-over from other donors' samples.

The chain joins TRBV5-6 to TRBJ2-2, with 9 bases that match TRBD1. From germline, CDR1 is SGHDT and CDR2 YYEEEE. After removal of 3 bases from V and 3 bases from J, the junction contained 9 bases not matched to a gene. The CDR3 consists of 17 residues. Here the CDR3 reads CASSSVLGQGHTGELFF. The CDR3 bases are TGTGCCAGCAGCTCCGTTCTGGGACAGGGTCACACCGGGGAGCTGTTTTTT. Full variable domain (remainder filled in from reference TRBV5-6 and TRBJ2-2): DAGVTQSPTHLIKTRGQQVTLRCSPKSGHDTVSWYQQALGQGPQFIFQYYEEEERQRGNFPDRFSGHQFPNYSSELNVNALLLGDSALYLCASSSVLGQGHTGELFFGEGSRLTVL.

The chain has TRBV27 and TRBJ1-2; 9 bases map to TRBD1. CDR1 and CDR2 from the germline V gene are MNHEY and SMNVEV (reference sequence). Unmatched junction bases numbered 5, after V lost 3 bases and J lost 9 bases. This CDR3 is built from 13 residues. DNA for the CDR3: TGTGCCAGCAGTTTTGGGACAGGGTATCGCTACACCTTC. Translated: CASSFGTGYRYTF.

The J gene is TRBJ2-2, the V gene TRBV29-1; D is undetermined. Germline values: CDR1 SQVTM, CDR2 ANQGSEA. This CDR3 comprises 15 residues. The germline V and J ends were trimmed by 3 bases and 1 base, with 12 bases remaining between them. The CDR3 is CSVDQGYGNTGELFF. In nucleotides, the CDR3 is TGCAGCGTTGATCAAGGTTATGGGAACACCGGGGAGCTGTTTTTT.

This sequence joins TRBV30 and TRBJ1-2; no firm D call. This CDR3 is 15 amino acids long. Trimming left V 0 bases short and J 1 base short, with 12 bases between. From germline, CDR1 is GTSNPN and CDR2 SVGIG (reference sequence). In DNA, the CDR3 is TGTGCCTGGAGTGTACTCCAGGACCTTAACTATGGCTACACCTTC. Translating it yields CAWSVLQDLNYGYTF.

This chain connects TRBV11-2 to TRBJ2-5, with D maybe TRBD1 (6 bases). The CDR3 contains 14 residues. Trimming took 5 bases from V and 4 from J, leaving 14 bases between them. The germline CDR1 and CDR2 sequences are SGHAT and FQNNGV. CDR3 loop: CASSPRDTPETQYF. CDR3 DNA: TGTGCCAGCAGCCCCCGGGACACACCAGAGACCCAGTACTTC.

The chain is built from TRBV28 and TRBJ2-4, with D perhaps matching TRBD1 or TRBD2 (5 bases each). This CDR3 comprises 12 residues. Germline lookup yields CDR1 MDHEN and CDR2 SYDVKM. V was cut by 5 bases and J by 6 bases, with 8 bases left in between. The CDR3 protein is CASSEGRNIQYF. The CDR3, as DNA: TGTGCCAGCAGTGAGGGACGAAACATTCAGTACTTC. The full variable domain, rest sourced from reference TRBV28 and TRBJ2-4, is DVKVTQSSRYLVKRTGEKVFLECVQDMDHENMFWYRQDPGLGLRLIYFSYDVKMKEKGDIPEGYSVSREKKERFSLILESASTNQTSMYLCASSEGRNIQYFGAGTRLSVL.

The CDR3 DNA follows: TGTGCCAGCAGCGCCGCACAGGGGTTGGAGACCCAGTACTTC. Protein: CASSAAQGLETQYF. This chain connects TRBV2 to TRBJ2-5; TRBD1 matches 7 bases. There are 14 residues in the CDR3. Germline lookup yields CDR1 SNHLY and CDR2 FYNNEI. V gave up 6 bases and J gave up 5 bases; unmatched junction bases: 9.

The V and J genes are TRBV15 and TRBJ2-1; D not resolved. CDR3 size: 14 residues. Germline V gene sequence: CDR1 LNHNV, CDR2 YYDKDF (reference sequence). Trimming shortened V by 0 bases and J by 3 bases, and 6 bases separated the two germline ends. CDR3 in DNA: TGTGCCACCAGCAGAGATATTGTCTACAATGAGCAGTTCTTC. This codes for CATSRDIVYNEQFF.

CDR3 nucleotide sequence: TGTGCCTGGAGTACGGACAGGGTATTTGGCTACACCTTC. It yields the protein CAWSTDRVFGYTF. The gene calls are TRBV30 and TRBJ1-2; TRBD1 agrees at 8 bases. This CDR3 comprises 13 residues. J lost 7 bases, V lost 2 bases, and 6 bases had no gene match. Germline assignment: CDR1 GTSNPN and CDR2 SVGIG (reference sequence).

This clone was picked up a small number of times. The chain carries TRBV6-8 and TRBJ2-7; D gene unclear. Trimming cost V 5 bases and J 6 bases, with 17 bases left between them. The CDR3 extends over 14 amino acids. The germline V gene has CDR1 MNHGY and CDR2 SAAAGT. The CDR3 loop is CASSQRSRRSEQYF. As DNA, the CDR3 is TGTGCCAGCAGTCAGAGGAGCCGGCGGAGCGAGCAGTACTTC.

The gene calls are TRBV28 and TRBJ1-2; possibly TRBD1 for D (6 bases). Germline lookup yields CDR1 MDHEN and CDR2 SYDVKM. This CDR3 is 12 amino acids long. Between the trimmed V and J ends, which lost 4 bases and 5 bases, there was a span of 8 bases. The CDR3 nucleotides are TGTGCCAGCAGTTCCCAGGGGTATGGCTACACCTTC. It codes for CASSSQGYGYTF.

The chain is built from TRBV10-1 and TRBJ1-3; D unresolved. CDR1 and CDR2 from the germline V gene are WNHNN and SYGVQD (reference sequence). The V end lost 2 bases, the J end lost 0 bases, and 8 bases lay between the germline ends. The CDR3 is 15 residues long. The CDR3: CASSEAGTSGNTIYF. CDR3 in DNA: TGCGCCAGCAGTGAGGCAGGAACCTCTGGAAACACCATATATTTT.

This chain joins TRBV6-1 and TRBJ2-1, with D unclear. Trimming took off 1 base at V and 9 bases at J, with 10 bases between the two ends. Germline V gives CDR1 MNHNS, CDR2 SASEGT. The CDR3 loop spans 13 amino acids. DNA of the CDR3: TGTGCCAGCAGTGAAGTCTCCAACCGTGAGCAGTTCTTC. Protein sequence: CASSEVSNREQFF.

The chain has TRBV9 and TRBJ1-1; 9 bases fit TRBD1. Germline lookup yields CDR1 SGDLS and CDR2 YYNGEE. Unmatched junction bases numbered 13, after V lost 4 bases and J lost 0 bases. The CDR3 is made up of 18 amino acids. DNA for the CDR3: TGTGCCAGCAGCACAGCCGGGACAGGGCCTTTCATGAACACTGAAGCTTTCTTT. It codes for CASSTAGTGPFMNTEAFF.

The rearrangement joins TRBV30 to TRBJ1-5; D not certain. The CDR3 spans 18 residues. Germline assignment: CDR1 GTSNPN and CDR2 SVGIG (reference sequence). The germline V and J ends were trimmed by 2 bases and 3 bases, with 23 bases remaining between them. The CDR3: CAWSPSALLDKLNQPQHF. In DNA form, the CDR3 reads TGTGCCTGGAGTCCCTCGGCATTATTAGACAAGCTCAATCAGCCCCAGCATTTT.

This chain connects TRBV20-1 to TRBJ2-1; possibly TRBD1 for D (5 bases). Trimming removed 7 bases from V and 7 bases from J, with 11 bases in between. The germline gives CDR1 DFQATT, CDR2 SNEGSKA (reference sequence). CDR3 length equals 11 residues. CDR3 protein: CSVNRWNEQFF. CDR3 coding DNA: TGCAGTGTCAACAGGTGGAATGAGCAGTTCTTC.

The chain joins TRBV2 to TRBJ1-2; 12 positions agree with TRBD1. The V gene's germline CDR1 is SNHLY and CDR2 FYNNEI. This CDR3 is 15 amino acids long. Losses at the gene ends were 7 bases for V and 6 bases for J; bases not matched to a gene: 9. This CDR3 is CASNSWGQGAHGYTF. CDR3 coding DNA: TGTGCCAGCAATTCATGGGGACAGGGGGCTCATGGCTACACCTTC.

The chain couples TRBV30 to TRBJ2-7; 12 positions match TRBD2. The V gene end was trimmed by 2 bases and the J gene end by 3 bases; junction bases not matched to a gene: 2. This CDR3 region has 14 residues. CDR1 is GTSNPN and CDR2 is SVGIG in the germline V gene (reference sequence). DNA of the CDR3: TGTGCCTGGAGTTGGACTAGCGGGAACTACGAGCAGTACTTC. Its translation: CAWSWTSGNYEQYF.

The gene calls are TRBV30 and TRBJ1-1, with 7 bases identical to TRBD1. This CDR3 region has 14 residues. CDR1 and CDR2 from the germline V gene are GTSNPN and SVGIG (reference sequence). The trim removed 1 base at V and 4 bases at J, leaving 6 bases unmatched. CDR3 nucleotides: TGTGCCTGGAGTGAGACAGGGTTGAGCACTGAAGCTTTCTTT. It is translated as CAWSETGLSTEAFF.

J is TRBJ2-1 and V is TRBV6-5; possibly TRBD2 for D (5 bases). CDR1 is MNHEY and CDR2 is SVGAGI in the germline V gene. The CDR3 runs 14 residues. V dropped 4 bases and J dropped 9 bases, with 16 bases sitting between them. CDR3 bases: TGTGCCAGCAGTTCGCGGACTTCTAGAGGTGAGCAGTTCTTC. Translation: CASSSRTSRGEQFF.

The rearrangement uses TRBV20-1 and TRBJ2-7, with D uncertain. The CDR3 covers 11 residues. V lost 6 bases, J lost 3 bases, and 9 bases lay in between. The V gene's germline CDR1 is DFQATT and CDR2 SNEGSKA (reference sequence). DNA for the CDR3: TGCAGTGCGGACGCTGACTACGAGCAGTACTTC. Its protein product is CSADADYEQYF.

This clone was seen only once. V and J are TRBV28 and TRBJ2-6; 7 nucleotides line up with TRBD2. This CDR3 has 15 amino acids. The germline V gene has CDR1 MDHEN and CDR2 SYDVKM. The V segment lost 2 bases and the J segment 4 bases; nucleotides outside the gene matches: 2. The CDR3 DNA reads TGTGCCAGCAGTTTAGGGAGGGCCGGGGCCAACGTCCTGACTTTC. Translating gives CASSLGRAGANVLTF.